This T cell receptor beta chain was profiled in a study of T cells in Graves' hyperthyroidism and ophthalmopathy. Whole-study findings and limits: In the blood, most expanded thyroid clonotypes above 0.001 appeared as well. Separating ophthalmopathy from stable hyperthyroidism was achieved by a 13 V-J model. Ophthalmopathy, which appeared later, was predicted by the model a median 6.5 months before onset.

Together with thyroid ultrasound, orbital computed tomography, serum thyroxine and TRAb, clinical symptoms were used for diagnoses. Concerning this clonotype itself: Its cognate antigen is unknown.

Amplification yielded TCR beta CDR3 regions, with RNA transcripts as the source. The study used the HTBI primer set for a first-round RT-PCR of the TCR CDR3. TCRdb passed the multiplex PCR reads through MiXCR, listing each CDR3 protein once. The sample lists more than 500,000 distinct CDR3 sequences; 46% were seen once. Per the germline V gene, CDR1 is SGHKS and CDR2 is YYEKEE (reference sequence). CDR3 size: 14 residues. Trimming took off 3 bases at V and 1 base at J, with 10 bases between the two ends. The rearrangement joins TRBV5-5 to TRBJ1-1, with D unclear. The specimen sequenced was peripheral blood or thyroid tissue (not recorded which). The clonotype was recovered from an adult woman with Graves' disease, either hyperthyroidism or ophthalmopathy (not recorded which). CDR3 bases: TGTGCCAGCAGCTCCGTCTTACGGAACACTGAAGCTTTCTTT. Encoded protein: CASSSVLRNTEAFF.